This T cell receptor beta chain was recovered during a study of blood T cell repertoires in COVID-19. Across the whole study: Samples representing acute and convalescent COVID-19 were sourced from the United States, Italy and Spain. T cells, B-cell-depleted T cells, or PBMCs provided the cDNA or gDNA that served as material.

The CDR3 runs to 14 residues. The germline V gene encodes CDR1 KGHDR and CDR2 SFDVKD. The germline V and J ends were trimmed by 1 base and 9 bases, with 12 bases remaining between them. Per the study methods: Amplifying reference gene primers gave estimates of nucleated cell counts. Some clones are missing from TCRdb's copy, which holds only in-frame ones; the method was immunoSEQ multiplex PCR. V and J calls and clone size are given by that table; D and trimming were obtained from the DNA. The sample holds about 16,000 clones, 85% to 95% seen once. J is TRBJ2-1 and V is TRBV24-1; D is unclear. This clonotype was obtained from a human donor in a cohort sampled during active COVID-19. The sequencing input was peripheral blood. This chain's CDR3 is CATSDLRQASEQFF. The CDR3 coding sequence is TGTGCCACCAGTGATTTAAGGCAGGCGAGTGAGCAGTTCTTC.